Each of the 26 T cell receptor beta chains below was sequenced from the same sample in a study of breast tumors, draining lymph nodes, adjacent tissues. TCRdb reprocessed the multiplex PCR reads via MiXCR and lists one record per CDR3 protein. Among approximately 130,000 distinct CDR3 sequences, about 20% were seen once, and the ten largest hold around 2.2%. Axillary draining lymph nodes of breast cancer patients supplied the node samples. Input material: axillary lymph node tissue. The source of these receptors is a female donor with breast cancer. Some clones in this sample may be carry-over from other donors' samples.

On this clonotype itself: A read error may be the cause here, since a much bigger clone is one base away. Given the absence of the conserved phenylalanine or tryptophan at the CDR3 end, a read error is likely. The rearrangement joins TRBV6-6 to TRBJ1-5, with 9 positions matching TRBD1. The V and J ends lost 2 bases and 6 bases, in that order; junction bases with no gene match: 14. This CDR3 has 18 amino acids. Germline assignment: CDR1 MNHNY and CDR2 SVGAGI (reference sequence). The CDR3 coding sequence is TGTGCCAGCAGTTACGCCCGGAGGGTGGGGACAGGGATTCAGCCCCAGCATTTA. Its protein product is CASSYARRVGTGIQPQHL.

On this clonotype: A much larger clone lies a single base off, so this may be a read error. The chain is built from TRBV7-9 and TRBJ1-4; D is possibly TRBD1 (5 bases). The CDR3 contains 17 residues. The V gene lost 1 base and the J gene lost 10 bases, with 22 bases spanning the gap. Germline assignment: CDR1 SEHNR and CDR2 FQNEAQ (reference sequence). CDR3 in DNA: TGTGCCAGCAGCTTAGTGCTTAATGACAGACGAAAGGGAAAACTGTTTTTT. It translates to CASSLVLNDRRKGKLFF.

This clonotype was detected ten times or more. The CDR3 loop is CASSRKAGQDYGYTF. CDR3 nucleotide sequence: TGTGCCAGCAGTCGCAAGGCGGGACAAGACTATGGCTACACCTTC. V usage is TRBV28 and J usage is TRBJ1-2, with D tentatively TRBD1 (6 bases). This CDR3 has 15 residues. The ends were cut back, 5 bases at V and 3 bases at J, with 16 bases in the middle. Germline CDR1 is MDHEN and CDR2 is SYDVKM.

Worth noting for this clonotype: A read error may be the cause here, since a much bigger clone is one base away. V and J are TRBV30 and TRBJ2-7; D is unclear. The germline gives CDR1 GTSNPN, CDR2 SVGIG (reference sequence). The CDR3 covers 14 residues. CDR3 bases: TGTGCCGCCCAAGAACTCAAAAGGGCCTACGGGCAGTACTTC. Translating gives CAAQELKRAYGQYF.

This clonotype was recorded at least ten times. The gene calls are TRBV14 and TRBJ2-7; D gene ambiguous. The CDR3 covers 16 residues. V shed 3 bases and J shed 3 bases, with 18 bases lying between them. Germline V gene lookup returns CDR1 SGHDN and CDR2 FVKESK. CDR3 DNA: TGTGCCAGCAGCCATGTATGGCAGGTCCCCATCTACGAGCAGTACTTC. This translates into CASSHVWQVPIYEQYF.

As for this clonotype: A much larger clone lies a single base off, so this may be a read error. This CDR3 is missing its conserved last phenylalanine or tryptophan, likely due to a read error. The CDR3 is CASSPLGRGGSYEQYS. CDR3 bases: TGTGCCAGTAGTCCCCTTGGCAGGGGGGGGTCCTACGAGCAGTACTCC. This chain connects TRBV19 to TRBJ2-7, with D possibly being TRBD1 or TRBD2 (7 bases each). From germline, CDR1 is LNHDA and CDR2 SQIVND (reference sequence). The V end was cut by 5 bases, the J end by 1 base, with 18 bases between. The CDR3 has 16 residues.

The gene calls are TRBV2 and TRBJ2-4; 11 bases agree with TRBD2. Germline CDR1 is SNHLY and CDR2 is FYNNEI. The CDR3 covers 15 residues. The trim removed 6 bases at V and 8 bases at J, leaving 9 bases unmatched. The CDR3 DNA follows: TGTGCCAGCAGGATGACGGGTAGCGGGAGGGACATTCAGTACTTC. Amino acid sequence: CASRMTGSGRDIQYF. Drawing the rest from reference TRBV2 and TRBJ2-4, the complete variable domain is EPEVTQTPSHQVTQMGQEVILRCVPISNHLYFYWYRQILGQKVEFLVSFYNNEISEKSEIFDDQFSVERPDGSNFTLKIRSTKLEDSAMYFCASRMTGSGRDIQYFGAGTRLSVL.

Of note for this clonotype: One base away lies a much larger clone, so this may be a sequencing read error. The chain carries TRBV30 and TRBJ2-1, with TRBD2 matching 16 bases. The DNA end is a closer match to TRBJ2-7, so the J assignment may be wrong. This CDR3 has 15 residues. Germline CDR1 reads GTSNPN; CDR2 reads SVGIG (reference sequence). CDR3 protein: CAWSEGLAGGNEQYF. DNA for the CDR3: TGTGCCTGGAGCGAGGGACTAGCGGGAGGGAATGAGCAGTACTTC.

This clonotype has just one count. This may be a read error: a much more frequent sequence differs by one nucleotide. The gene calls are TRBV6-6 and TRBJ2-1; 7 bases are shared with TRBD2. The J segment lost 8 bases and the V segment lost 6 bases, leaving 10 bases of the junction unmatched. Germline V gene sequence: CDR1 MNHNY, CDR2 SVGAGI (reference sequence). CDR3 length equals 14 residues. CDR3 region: CASRGTNGSYEQFF. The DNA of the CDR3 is TGTGCCAGCAGGGGGACTAACGGGAGCTATGAGCAGTTCTTC.

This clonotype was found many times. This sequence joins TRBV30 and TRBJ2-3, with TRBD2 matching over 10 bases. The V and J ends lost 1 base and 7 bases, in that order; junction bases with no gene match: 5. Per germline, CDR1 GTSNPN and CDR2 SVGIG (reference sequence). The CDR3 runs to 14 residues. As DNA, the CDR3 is TGTGCCTGGAGTGATCTAGCGGGAGCAAATACGCAGTATTTT. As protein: CAWSDLAGANTQYF.

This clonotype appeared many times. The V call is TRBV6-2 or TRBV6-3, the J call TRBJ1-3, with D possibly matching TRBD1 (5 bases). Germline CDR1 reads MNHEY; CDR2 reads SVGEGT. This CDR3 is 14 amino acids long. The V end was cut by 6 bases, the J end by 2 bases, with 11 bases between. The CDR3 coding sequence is TGTGCCAGCAGCCGGGACTCCACTGGAAACACCATATATTTT. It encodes CASSRDSTGNTIYF.

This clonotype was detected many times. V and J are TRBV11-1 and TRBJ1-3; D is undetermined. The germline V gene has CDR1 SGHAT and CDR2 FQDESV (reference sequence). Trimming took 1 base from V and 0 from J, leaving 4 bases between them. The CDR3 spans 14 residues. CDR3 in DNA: TGTGCCAGCAGCTTAGACCCCTCTGGAAACACCATATATTTT. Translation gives CASSLDPSGNTIYF.

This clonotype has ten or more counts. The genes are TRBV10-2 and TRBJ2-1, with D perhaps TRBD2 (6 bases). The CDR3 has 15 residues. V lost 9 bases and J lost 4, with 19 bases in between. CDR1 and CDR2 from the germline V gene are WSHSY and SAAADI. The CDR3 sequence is CASARTEAGYNEQFF. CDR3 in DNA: TGCGCCAGTGCTCGCACGGAGGCGGGGTACAATGAGCAGTTCTTC.

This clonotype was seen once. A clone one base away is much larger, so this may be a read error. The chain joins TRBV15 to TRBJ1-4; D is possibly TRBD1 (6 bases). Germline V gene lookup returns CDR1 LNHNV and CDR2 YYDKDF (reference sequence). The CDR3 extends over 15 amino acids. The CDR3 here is CATSGQRTFNEELFF. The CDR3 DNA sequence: TGTGCCACCAGCGGACAGCGGACTTTTAATGAAGAACTGTTTTTT.

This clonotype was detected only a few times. CDR3 coding DNA: TGTGCCAGTAGCCACGAAGGGACAGGCTCCTATGGCTACACCTTC. This encodes CASSHEGTGSYGYTF. The chain links TRBV19 to TRBJ1-2, with 8 bases identical to TRBD1. Germline V CDR1 and CDR2: LNHDA, SQIVND (reference sequence). The CDR3 loop spans 15 amino acids. J gave up 4 bases and V 6 bases, and 10 bases lay outside the gene matches.

The chain's CDR3 is CASSTGLVFPNEQFF. In DNA, the CDR3 is TGTGCCAGCAGCACGGGACTAGTTTTTCCCAATGAGCAGTTCTTC. J is TRBJ2-1 and V is TRBV5-5, with TRBD2 matching over 8 bases. Germline-derived CDR1 and CDR2 are SGHKS and YYEKEE (reference sequence). The J segment lost 6 bases and the V segment lost 4 bases, leaving 9 bases of the junction unmatched. This CDR3 region has 15 residues.

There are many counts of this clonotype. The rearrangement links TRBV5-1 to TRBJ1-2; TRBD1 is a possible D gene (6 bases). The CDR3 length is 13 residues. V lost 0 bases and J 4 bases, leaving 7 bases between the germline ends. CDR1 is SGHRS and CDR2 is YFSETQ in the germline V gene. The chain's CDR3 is CASSLDRVYGYTF. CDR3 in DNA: TGCGCCAGCAGCTTGGACAGGGTCTATGGCTACACCTTC. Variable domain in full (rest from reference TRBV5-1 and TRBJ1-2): KAGVTQTPRYLIKTRGQQVTLSCSPISGHRSVSWYQQTPGQGLQFLFEYFSETQRNKGNFPGRFSGRQFSNSRSEMNVSTLELGDSALYLCASSLDRVYGYTFGSGTRLTVV.

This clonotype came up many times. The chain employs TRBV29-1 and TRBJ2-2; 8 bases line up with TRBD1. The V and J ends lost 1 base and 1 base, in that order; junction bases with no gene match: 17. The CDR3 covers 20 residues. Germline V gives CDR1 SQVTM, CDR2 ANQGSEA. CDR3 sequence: CSVEVGTGLLAWRNTGELFF. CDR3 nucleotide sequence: TGCAGCGTTGAAGTGGGGACAGGTCTTTTGGCGTGGAGGAACACCGGGGAGCTGTTTTTT.

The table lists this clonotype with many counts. The CDR3: CSVDPTATGELFF. Here the CDR3 DNA reads TGCAGCGTGGATCCTACAGCGACCGGGGAGCTGTTTTTT. The chain links TRBV29-1 to TRBJ2-2; D uncertain. The germline V and J ends were trimmed by 6 bases and 5 bases, with 13 bases remaining between them. CDR3 length: 13 amino acids. Germline V lookup: CDR1 SQVTM, CDR2 ANQGSEA.

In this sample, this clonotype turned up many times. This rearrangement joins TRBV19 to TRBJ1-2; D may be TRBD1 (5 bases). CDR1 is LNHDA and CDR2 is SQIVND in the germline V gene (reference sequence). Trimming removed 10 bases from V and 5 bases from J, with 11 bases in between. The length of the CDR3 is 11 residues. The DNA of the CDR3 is TGTGCCACGGGGGGGAATTATGGCTACACCTTC. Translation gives CATGGNYGYTF.

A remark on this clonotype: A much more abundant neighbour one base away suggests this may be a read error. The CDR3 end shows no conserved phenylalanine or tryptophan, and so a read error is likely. CDR3 DNA: TGCGCCAGCAGCTTCTGGACAGATAACTATGGCTACACCCTC. Its protein product is CASSFWTDNYGYTL. The rearrangement joins TRBV5-1 to TRBJ1-2, with a weak D call TRBD1 (6 bases). The CDR3 totals 14 residues. Germline loops: CDR1 SGHRS, CDR2 YFSETQ. V shed 2 bases and J shed 1 base, with 9 bases lying between them.

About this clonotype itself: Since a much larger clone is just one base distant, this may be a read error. The CDR3 reads CASSLESRANHGYTF. The CDR3 coding sequence is TGTGCCAGCAGCTTGGAGAGCAGGGCAAACCATGGCTACACCTTC. V usage is TRBV5-4 and J usage is TRBJ1-2, with TRBD1 as a possible D gene (5 bases). Trimming removed 0 bases from V and 6 bases from J, with 15 bases in between. This CDR3 has 15 amino acids. CDR1 and CDR2 from the germline V gene are SGHNT and YYREEE (reference sequence).

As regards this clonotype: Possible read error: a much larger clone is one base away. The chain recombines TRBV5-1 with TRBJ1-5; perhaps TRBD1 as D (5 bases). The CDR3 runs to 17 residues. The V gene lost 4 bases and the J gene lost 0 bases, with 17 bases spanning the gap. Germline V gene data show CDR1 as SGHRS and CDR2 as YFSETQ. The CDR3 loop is CASSLGRGINSNQPQHF. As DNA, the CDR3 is TGCGCCAGCAGCCTCGGACGGGGGATTAATAGCAATCAGCCCCAGCATTTT.

CDR3 coding DNA: TGCGCCAGCAGAGCCGGCCGAGCGTACTCGAGGCAGTTCTTC. Protein: CASRAGRAYSRQFF. V is TRBV10-2 and J is TRBJ2-1; D gene ambiguous. The CDR3 runs to 14 residues. CDR1 is WSHSY, CDR2 SAAADI, per germline. The germline V and J ends were trimmed by 6 bases and 12 bases, with 21 bases remaining between them.

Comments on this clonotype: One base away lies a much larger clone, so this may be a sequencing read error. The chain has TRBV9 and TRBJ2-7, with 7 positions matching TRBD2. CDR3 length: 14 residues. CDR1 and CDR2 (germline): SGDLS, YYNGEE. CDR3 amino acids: CASSVETSSYGQYF. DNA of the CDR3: TGTGCCAGCAGCGTTGAGACTAGCTCCTACGGGCAGTACTTC.

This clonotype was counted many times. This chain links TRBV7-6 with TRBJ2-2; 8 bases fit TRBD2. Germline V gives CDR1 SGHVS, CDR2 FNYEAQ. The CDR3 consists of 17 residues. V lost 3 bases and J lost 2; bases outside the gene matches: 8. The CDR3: CASSFSPSGHNTGELFF. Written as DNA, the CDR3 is TGTGCCAGCAGCTTCTCCCCTAGCGGGCATAACACCGGGGAGCTGTTTTTT.